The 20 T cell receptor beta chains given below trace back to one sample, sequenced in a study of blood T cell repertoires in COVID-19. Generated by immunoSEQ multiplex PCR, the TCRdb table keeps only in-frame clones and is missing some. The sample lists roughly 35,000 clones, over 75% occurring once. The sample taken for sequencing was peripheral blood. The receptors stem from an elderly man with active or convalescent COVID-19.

Here the CDR3 reads CASSQGTGIVGYEQYF. The CDR3, as DNA: TGTGCCAGCAGCCAAGGGACAGGGATCGTTGGCTACGAGCAGTACTTC. The chain couples TRBV3-1 (or the pseudogene TRBV3-2) to TRBJ2-7; 8 bases are a match to TRBD1. Germline lookup yields CDR1 LGHDT and CDR2 YNNKEL (reference sequence). This CDR3 has 16 residues. Trimming cost V 1 base and J 3 bases; bases outside gene matches: 8.

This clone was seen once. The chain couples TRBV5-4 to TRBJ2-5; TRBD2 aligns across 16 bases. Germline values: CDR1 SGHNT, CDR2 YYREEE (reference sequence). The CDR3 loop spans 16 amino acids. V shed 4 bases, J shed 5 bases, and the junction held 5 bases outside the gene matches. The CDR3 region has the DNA TGTGCCAGCAGCCCAGGGACTAGCGGGGGGGTCGAGACCCAGTACTTC. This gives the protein CASSPGTSGGVETQYF.

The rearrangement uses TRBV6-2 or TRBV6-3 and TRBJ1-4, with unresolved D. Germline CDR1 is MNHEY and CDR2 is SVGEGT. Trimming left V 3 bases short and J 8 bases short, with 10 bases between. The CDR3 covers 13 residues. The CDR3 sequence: CASSYESGEKLFF. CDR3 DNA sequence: TGTGCCAGCAGTTATGAATCGGGAGAAAAACTGTTTTTT.

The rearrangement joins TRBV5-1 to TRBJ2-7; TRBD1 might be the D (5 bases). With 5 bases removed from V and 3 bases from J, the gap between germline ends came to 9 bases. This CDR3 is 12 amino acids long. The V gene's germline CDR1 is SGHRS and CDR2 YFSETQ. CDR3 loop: CASRAGYYEQYF. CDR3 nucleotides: TGCGCCAGCAGGGCAGGGTACTACGAGCAGTACTTC. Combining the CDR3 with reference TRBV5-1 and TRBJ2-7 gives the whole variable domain KAGVTQTPRYLIKTRGQQVTLSCSPISGHRSVSWYQQTPGQGLQFLFEYFSETQRNKGNFPGRFSGRQFSNSRSEMNVSTLELGDSALYLCASRAGYYEQYFGPGTRLTVT.

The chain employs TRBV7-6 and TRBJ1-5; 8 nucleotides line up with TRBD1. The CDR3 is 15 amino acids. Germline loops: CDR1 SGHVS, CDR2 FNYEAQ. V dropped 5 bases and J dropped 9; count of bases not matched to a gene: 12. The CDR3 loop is CASSELTGDLGPQHF. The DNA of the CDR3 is TGTGCCAGCAGCGAGTTGACAGGGGACCTGGGGCCCCAGCATTTT.

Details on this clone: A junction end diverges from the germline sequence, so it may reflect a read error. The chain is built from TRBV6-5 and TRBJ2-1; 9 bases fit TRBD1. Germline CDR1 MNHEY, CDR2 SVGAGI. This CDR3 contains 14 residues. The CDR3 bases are TGTGCCGGCAGAGGGGACAGGGTTCACAATGAGCAGTTCTTC. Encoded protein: CAGRGDRVHNEQFF.

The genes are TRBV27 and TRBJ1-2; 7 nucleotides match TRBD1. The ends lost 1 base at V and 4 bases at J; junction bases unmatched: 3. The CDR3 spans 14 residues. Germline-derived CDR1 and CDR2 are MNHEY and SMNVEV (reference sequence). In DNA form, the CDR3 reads TGTGCCAGCAGTTTATGGGGGGACAGCTATGGCTACACCTTC. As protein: CASSLWGDSYGYTF.

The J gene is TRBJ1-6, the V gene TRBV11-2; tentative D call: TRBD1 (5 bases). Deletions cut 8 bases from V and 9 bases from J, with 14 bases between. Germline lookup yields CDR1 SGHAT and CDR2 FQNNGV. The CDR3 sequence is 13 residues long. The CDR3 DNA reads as TGTGCCAGCGTGAATGGGGGGGTTTCACCCCTCCACTTT. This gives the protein CASVNGGVSPLHF.

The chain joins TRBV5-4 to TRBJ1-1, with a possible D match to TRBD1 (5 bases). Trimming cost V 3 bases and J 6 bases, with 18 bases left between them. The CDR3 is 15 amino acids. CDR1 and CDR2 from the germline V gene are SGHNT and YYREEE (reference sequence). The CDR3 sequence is CASSWGVRETPEAFF. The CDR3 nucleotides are TGTGCCAGCAGCTGGGGGGTAAGAGAGACCCCTGAAGCTTTCTTT.

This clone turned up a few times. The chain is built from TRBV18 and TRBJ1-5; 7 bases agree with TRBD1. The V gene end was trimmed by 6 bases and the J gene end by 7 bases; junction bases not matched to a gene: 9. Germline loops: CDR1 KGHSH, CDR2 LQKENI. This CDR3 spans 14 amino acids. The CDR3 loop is CASSLGQSVQPQHF. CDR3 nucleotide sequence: TGTGCCAGCTCGCTGGGACAGTCGGTCCAGCCCCAGCATTTT.

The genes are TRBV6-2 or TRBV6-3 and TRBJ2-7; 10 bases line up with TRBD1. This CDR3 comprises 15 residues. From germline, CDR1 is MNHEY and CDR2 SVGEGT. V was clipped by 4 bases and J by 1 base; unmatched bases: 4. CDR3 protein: CASSFDRGLSYEQYF. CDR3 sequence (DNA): TGTGCCAGCAGTTTCGACAGGGGGCTTTCCTACGAGCAGTACTTC.

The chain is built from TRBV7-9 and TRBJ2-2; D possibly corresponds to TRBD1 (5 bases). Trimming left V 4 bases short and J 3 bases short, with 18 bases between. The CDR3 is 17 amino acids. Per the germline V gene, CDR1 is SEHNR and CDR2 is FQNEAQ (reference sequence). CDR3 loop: CASSSRSGIGDTGELFF. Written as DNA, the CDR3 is TGTGCCAGCAGCTCTAGATCAGGGATTGGGGACACCGGGGAGCTGTTTTTT.

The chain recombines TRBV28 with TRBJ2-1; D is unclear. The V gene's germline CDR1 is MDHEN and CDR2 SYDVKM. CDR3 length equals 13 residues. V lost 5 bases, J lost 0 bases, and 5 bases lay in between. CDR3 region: CASSISSYNEQFF. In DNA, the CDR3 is TGTGCCAGCAGTATTAGCTCCTACAATGAGCAGTTCTTC.

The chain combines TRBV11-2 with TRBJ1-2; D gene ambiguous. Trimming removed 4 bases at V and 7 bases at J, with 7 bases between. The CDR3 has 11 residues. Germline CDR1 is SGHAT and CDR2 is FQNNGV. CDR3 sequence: CASSYMFGYTF. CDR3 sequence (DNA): TGTGCCAGCAGCTATATGTTTGGCTACACCTTC.

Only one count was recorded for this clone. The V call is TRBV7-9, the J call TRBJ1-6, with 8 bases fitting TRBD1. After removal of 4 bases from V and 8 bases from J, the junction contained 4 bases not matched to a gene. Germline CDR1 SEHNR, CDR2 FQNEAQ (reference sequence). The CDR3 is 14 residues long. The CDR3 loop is CASSSGTGYSPLHF. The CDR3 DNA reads TGTGCCAGCAGCTCTGGGACAGGTTATTCACCCCTCCACTTT.

The DNA of the CDR3 is TGTGCCACCAGCAGCCAGGACAGGGGAGGGCACGAGCAGTACTTC. Amino acids: CATSSQDRGGHEQYF. This chain joins TRBV15 and TRBJ2-7; the match to TRBD1 covers 9 bases. Germline V CDR1 and CDR2: LNHNV, YYDKDF (reference sequence). The CDR3 has 15 residues. V lost 3 bases to trimming and J lost 5 bases; unmatched junction nucleotides: 8.

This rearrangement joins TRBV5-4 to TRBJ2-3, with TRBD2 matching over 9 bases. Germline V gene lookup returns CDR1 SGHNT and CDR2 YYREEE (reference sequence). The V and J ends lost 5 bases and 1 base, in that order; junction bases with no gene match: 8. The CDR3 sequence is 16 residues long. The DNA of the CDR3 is TGTGCCAGCAGTCTAGGACTAGCGAGTCGCACAGATACGCAGTATTTT. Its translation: CASSLGLASRTDTQYF. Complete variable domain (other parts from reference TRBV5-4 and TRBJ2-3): ETGVTQSPTHLIKTRGQQVTLRCSSQSGHNTVSWYQQALGQGPQFIFQYYREEENGRGNFPPRFSGLQFPNYSSELNVNALELDDSALYLCASSLGLASRTDTQYFGPGTRLTVL.

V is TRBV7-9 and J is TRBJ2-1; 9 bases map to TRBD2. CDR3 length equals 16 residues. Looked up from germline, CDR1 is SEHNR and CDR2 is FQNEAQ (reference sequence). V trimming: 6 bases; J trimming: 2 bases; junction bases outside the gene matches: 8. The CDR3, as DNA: TGTGCCAGCAGACCAAAGACTAGCGGTACCTACAATGAGCAGTTCTTC. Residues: CASRPKTSGTYNEQFF.

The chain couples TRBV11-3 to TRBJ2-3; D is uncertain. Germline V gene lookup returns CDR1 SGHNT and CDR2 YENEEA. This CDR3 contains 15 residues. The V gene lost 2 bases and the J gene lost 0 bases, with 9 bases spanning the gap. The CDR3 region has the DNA TGTGCCAGCAGCTTATCTGCGGAAAGCACAGATACGCAGTATTTT. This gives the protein CASSLSAESTDTQYF.

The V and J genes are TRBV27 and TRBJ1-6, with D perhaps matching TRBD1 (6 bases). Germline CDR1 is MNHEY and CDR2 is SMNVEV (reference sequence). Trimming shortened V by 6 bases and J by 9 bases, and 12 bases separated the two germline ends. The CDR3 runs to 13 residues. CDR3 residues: CASRPVGGSPLHF. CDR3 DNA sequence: TGTGCCAGCAGACCAGTAGGGGGTTCACCCCTCCACTTT.